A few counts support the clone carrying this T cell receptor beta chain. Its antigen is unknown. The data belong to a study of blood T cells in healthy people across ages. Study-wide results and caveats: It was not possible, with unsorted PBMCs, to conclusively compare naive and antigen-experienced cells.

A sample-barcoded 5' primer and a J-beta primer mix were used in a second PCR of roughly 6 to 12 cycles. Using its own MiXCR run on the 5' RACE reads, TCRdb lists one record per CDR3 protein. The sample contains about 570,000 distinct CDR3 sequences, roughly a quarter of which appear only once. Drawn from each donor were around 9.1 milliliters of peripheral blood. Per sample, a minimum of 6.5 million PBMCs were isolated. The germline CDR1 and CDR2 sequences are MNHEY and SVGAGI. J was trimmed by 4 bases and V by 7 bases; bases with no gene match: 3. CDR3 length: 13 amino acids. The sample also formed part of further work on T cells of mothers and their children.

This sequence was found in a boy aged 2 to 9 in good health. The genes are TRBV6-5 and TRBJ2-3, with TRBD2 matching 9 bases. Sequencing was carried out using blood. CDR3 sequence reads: CASTASGADTQYF. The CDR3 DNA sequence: TGTGCCAGCACTGCTAGCGGGGCAGATACGCAGTATTTT.